The entry below describes one TCR beta chain. Its target is unknown. This specimen belongs to a study of graft-versus-host responses after intestinal transplantation. Study overall: Every transplant recipient was induced with anti-thymocyte globulin, then maintained on tacrolimus and steroids for around 3 years. Study-wide points: The recipient marrow held GvH clones, and some of them showed up first in ileum or blood. Patients with graft-donor T cell macrochimerism had high graft-versus-host to host-versus-graft clonal ratios in allografts.

Grafts had their tissue processed, releasing intraepithelial and lamina propria lymphocytes. The V gene lost 8 bases and the J gene lost 0 bases, with 7 bases spanning the gap. CDR3 length equals 13 residues. CDR1 and CDR2 (germline): MGHRA, YSYEKL. Sequencing used immunoSEQ multiplex PCR; TCRdb keeps in-frame clones, though not all of them. The top ten hold roughly 18% of the sample, which has about 37,000 clones, about 85% seen once. Sequencing was performed on ileum tissue, taken less than 210 days after intestinal transplant. The TCR originated in a human patient who received an intestinal transplant, so some T cells may come from the graft donor. This chain connects TRBV4-1 to TRBJ1-4; D remains ambiguous. The CDR3 here is CASPRPTNEKLFF. In DNA form, the CDR3 reads TGCGCCAGCCCCAGACCAACTAATGAAAAACTGTTTTTT.